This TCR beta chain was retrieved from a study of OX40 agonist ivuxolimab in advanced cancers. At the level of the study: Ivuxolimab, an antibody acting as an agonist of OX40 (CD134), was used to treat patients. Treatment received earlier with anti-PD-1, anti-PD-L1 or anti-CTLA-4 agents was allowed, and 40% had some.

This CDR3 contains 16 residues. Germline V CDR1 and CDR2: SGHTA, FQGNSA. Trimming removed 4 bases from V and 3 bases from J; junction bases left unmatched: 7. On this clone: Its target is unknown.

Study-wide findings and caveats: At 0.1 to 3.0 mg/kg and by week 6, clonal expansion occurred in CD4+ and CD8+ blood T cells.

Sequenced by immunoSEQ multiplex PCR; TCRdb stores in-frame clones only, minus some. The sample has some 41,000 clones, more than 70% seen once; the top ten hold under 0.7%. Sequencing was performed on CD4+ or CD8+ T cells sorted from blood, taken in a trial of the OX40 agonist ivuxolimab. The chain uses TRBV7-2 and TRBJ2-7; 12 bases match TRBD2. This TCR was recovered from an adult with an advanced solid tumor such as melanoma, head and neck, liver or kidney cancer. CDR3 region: CASSSPTSGRFYEQYF. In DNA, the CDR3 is TGTGCCAGCAGCTCACCGACTAGCGGGAGATTCTACGAGCAGTACTTC.